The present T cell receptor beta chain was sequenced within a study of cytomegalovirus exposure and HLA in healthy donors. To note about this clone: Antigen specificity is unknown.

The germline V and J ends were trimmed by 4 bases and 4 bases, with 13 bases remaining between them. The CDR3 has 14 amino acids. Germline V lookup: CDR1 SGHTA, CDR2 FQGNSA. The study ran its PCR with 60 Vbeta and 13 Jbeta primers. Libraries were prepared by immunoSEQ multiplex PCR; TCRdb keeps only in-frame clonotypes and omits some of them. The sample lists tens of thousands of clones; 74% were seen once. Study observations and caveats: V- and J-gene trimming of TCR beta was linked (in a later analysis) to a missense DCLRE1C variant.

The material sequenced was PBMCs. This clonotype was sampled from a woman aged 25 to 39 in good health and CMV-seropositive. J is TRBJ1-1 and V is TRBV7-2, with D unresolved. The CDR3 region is CASSSKGGITEAFF. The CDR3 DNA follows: TGTGCCAGCAGCTCGAAAGGAGGTATCACTGAAGCTTTCTTT.